This TCR beta chain comes out of a study of early T cells in non-severe SARS-CoV-2 infection listed by TCRdb under 2021. For the study in its entirety: TCR sequencing used bulk RNA from unsorted whole blood, so alpha and beta chains could not be paired. The investigation overall reported the following: VDJdb matching was skewed toward anti-spike CD8 responses and likely underestimated virus-specific expansions, missing private and CD4 specificities.

CDR1 and CDR2 are drawn from the germline V gene (reference sequence): SEHNR, FQNEAQ. V is pruned by 1 base and J by 5 bases, leaving 4 bases of the junction without a gene match. Its CDR3 holds 14 amino acids, cysteine through phenylalanine. Solely the CDR3 DNA is kept, with 42 bases framed from the first base. Only a few counts were recorded for this clonotype. The antigen it recognizes is unknown. No per-base quality is available; no much larger clone lies one base away. A case-control design nested within a healthcare worker cohort in London, UK, was used, with weekly nasopharyngeal swab PCR tests and blood sampling performed. Healthcare workers were recruited between 23 and 31 March 2020, during the week of the UK lockdown, and were followed weekly for up to about 15 weeks. The library was made by 5' RACE. Sequenced on a NextSeq 500. The TCR library protocol attached unique molecular identifiers to individual cDNA molecules to correct for sequencing error and PCR bias. Both TCR alpha and beta chains were sequenced, and tight co-correlation was observed between alpha and beta sequence abundances in each sample. The authors' analysis ran thus. Decombinator V4 was used to annotate the V gene, J gene and CDR3 of the TCR sequences. TCRs were defined as expanded if a significant change between any two time points was detected under a Poisson model with p below 0.0001. TCR abundances were normalised to the total number of TCRs sequenced per sample and were expressed as counts per million. TRAV1-2 paired with TRAJ12, TRAJ20 or TRAJ33 defined MAIT TCRs, while TRAV10 paired with TRAJ18 defined iNKT TCRs. VDJdb, accessed 1 November 2021, was searched for CMV, EBV and SARS-CoV-2 annotated TCRs, with TCRs annotated for multiple antigens excluded. TCRdb ran its own pipeline on the public reads, namely fastp trimming at Q25 and MiXCR clone calling, and kept in-frame beta chains. A single entry per CDR3 protein holds the most common genes and DNA from its merged rows. The V and J calls follow TCRdb's processing rather than the paper's. This sample gives roughly 80,000 distinct CDR3 sequences in total; about 6% of them show up just once. The top ten constitute roughly 8.4% of the sample.

The source of this sequence is an adult who was a healthcare worker with PCR-confirmed SARS-CoV-2 infection or an uninfected control (not recorded which). The chain is encoded by TRBV7-9 joined to TRBJ1-1; TRBD1 lines up with 7 middle nucleotides. Material: whole blood. In nucleotide form, the sequence is TGTGCCAGCAGCTTAGTACAGGGGAAGACTGAAGCTTTCTTT. The encoded protein is CASSLVQGKTEAFF.